The rows below give T cell receptor beta chains drawn from one sample of a study of cytomegalovirus exposure and HLA in healthy donors. TCRdb's table, derived via immunoSEQ multiplex PCR, lists solely in-frame clones and lacks some. The sample includes around 260,000 clones, 80% to 95% of them seen just once. The sample was PBMCs. The receptors were sampled from a woman in her thirties in good health and CMV-seronegative. Both conserved end residues are part of each CDR3. Each record gives: CDR3 protein, V gene, J gene.

CASSVVGGGYNEQFF,TRBV9,TRBJ2-1
CASSNPGQGKSEAFF,TRBV4-1,TRBJ1-1
CASSRPGLTDTQYF,TRBV27,TRBJ2-3
CASSWVRGTEAFF,TRBV5-1,TRBJ1-1
CASTTSASGSDTQYF,TRBV6-6,TRBJ2-3
CASSLSRGSTDTQYF,TRBV28,TRBJ2-3
CASSLAGAGNEQFF,TRBV6-1,TRBJ2-1
CASSQERVNEKLFF,TRBV4-3,TRBJ1-4
CASNEDGDSYEQYF,TRBV2,TRBJ2-7
CASSPHRLGESYTF,TRBV28,TRBJ1-2
CASSLSPLAGGPLAKNIQYF,TRBV27,TRBJ2-4
CASSLGSSYNEQFF,TRBV27,TRBJ2-1
CSVEGGGLAFNEQFF,TRBV29-1,TRBJ2-1
CASSLRLITYNEQFF,TRBV7-8,TRBJ2-1
CASSPVSGSDTQYF,TRBV19,TRBJ2-3
CASSVATGTGEEGYGYTF,TRBV9,TRBJ1-2
CASSPSVGASTDTQYF,TRBV5-1,TRBJ2-3
CASSENYEQFF,TRBV2,TRBJ2-1
CASRNNGAFF,TRBV5-6,TRBJ1-1
CASSPRANYGYTF,TRBV4-1,TRBJ1-2
CASSQSGYGYTF,TRBV23-1,TRBJ1-2
CASSLSGQGGYTF,TRBV27,TRBJ1-2
CASSLLRGTYGYTF,TRBV28,TRBJ1-2
CASSQAPGTTGYGYTF,TRBV4-1,TRBJ1-2
CASSSRTSGNTGELFF,TRBV4-3,TRBJ2-2